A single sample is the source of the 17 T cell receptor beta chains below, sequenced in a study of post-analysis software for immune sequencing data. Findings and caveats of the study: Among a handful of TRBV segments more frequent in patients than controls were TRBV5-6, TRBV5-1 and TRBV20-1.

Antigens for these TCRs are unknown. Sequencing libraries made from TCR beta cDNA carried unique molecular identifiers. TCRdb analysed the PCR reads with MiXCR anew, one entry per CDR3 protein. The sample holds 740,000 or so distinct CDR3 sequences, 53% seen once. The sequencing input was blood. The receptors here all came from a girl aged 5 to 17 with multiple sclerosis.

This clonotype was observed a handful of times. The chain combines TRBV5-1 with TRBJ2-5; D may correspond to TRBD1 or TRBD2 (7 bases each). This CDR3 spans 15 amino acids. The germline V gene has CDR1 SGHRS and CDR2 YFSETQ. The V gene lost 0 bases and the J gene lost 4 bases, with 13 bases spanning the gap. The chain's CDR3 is CASSLVQGRGETQYF. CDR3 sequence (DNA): TGCGCCAGCAGCTTGGTACAGGGGAGGGGAGAGACCCAGTACTTC.

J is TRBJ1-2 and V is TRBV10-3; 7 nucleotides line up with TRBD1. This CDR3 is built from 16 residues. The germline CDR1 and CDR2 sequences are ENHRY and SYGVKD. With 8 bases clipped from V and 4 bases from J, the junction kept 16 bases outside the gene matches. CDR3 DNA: TGTGCCATCCTTGAGGTACGGGGACAGACTACCTATGGCTACACCTTC. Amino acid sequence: CAILEVRGQTTYGYTF.

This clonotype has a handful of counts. The CDR3 protein is CSVEGQGDEQFF. The DNA for the CDR3 is TGCAGCGTTGAGGGCCAGGGCGATGAGCAGTTCTTC. The chain has TRBV29-1 and TRBJ2-1, with D possibly matching TRBD1 (5 bases). The germline V and J ends were trimmed by 3 bases and 8 bases, with 11 bases remaining between them. CDR3 size: 12 residues. Germline V gives CDR1 SQVTM, CDR2 ANQGSEA.

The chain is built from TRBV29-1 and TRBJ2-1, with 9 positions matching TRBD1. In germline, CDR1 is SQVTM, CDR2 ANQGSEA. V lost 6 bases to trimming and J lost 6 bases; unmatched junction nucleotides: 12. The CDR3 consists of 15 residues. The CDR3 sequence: CSVTSRDRVFNEQFF. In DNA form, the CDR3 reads TGCAGCGTGACTTCCAGGGACAGGGTGTTCAATGAGCAGTTCTTC.

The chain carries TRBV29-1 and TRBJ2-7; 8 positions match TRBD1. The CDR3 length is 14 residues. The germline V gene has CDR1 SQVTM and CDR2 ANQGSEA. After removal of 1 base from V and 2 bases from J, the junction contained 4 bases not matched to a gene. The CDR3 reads CSVEVQGGPYEQYF. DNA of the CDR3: TGCAGCGTTGAAGTACAGGGGGGCCCCTACGAGCAGTACTTC.

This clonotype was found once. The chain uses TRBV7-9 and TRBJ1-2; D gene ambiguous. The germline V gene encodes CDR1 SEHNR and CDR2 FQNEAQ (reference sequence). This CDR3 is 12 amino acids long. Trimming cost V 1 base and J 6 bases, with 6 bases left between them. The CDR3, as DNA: TGTGCCAGCAGCTTAGATGTGGATGGCTACACCTTC. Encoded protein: CASSLDVDGYTF.

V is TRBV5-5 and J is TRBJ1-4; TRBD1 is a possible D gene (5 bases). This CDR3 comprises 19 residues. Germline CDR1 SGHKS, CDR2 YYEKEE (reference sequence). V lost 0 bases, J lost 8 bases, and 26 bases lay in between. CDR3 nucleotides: TGTGCCAGCAGCTTGGGCGGGGCAGGGAAGTCGACTCTGGTGGAAAAACTGTTTTTT. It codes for CASSLGGAGKSTLVEKLFF.

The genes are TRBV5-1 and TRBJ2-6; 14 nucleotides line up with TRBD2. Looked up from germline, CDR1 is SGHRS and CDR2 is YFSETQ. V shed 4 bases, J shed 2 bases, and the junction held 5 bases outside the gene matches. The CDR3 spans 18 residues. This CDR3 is CASSVTSGRGTGANVLTF. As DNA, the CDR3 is TGCGCCAGCAGCGTGACTAGCGGGAGGGGAACTGGGGCCAACGTCCTGACTTTC.

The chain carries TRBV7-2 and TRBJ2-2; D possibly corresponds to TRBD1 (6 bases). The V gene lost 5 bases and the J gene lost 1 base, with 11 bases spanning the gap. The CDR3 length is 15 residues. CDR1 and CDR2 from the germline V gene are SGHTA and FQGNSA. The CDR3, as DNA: TGTGCCAGCAGCACCCCGGGACAGAACACCGGGGAGCTGTTTTTT. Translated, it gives CASSTPGQNTGELFF.

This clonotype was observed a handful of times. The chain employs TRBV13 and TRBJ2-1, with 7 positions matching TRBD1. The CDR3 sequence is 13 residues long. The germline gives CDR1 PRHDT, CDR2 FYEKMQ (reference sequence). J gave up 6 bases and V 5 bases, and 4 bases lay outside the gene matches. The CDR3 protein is CASSPAGGNEQFF. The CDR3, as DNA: TGTGCCAGCAGCCCGGCAGGGGGCAATGAGCAGTTCTTC.

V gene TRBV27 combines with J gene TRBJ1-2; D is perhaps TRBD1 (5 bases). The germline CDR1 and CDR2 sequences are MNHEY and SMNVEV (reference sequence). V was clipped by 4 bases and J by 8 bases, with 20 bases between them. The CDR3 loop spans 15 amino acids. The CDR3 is CASSSRAKAREGYTF. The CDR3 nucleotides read TGTGCCAGCAGTTCCCGAGCAAAAGCCAGGGAGGGCTACACCTTC.

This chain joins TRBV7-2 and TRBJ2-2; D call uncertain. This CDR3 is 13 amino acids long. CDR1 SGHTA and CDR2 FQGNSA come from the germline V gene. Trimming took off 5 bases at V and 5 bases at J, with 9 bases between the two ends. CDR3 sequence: CASSRSMTGELFF. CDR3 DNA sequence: TGTGCCAGCAGCCGCTCTATGACCGGGGAGCTGTTTTTT.

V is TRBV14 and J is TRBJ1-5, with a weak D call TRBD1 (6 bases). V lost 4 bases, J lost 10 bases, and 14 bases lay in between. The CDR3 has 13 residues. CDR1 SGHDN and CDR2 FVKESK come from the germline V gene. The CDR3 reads CASSRGGRGPQHF. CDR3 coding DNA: TGTGCCAGCAGCCGCGGGGGGCGAGGACCCCAGCATTTT.

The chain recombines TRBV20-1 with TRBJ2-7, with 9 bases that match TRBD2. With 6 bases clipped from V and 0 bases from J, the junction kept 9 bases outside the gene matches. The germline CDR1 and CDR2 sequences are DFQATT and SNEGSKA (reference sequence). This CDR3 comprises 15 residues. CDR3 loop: CSAKRGSGGSYEQYF. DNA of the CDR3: TGCAGTGCCAAGAGGGGTAGCGGGGGCTCCTACGAGCAGTACTTC.

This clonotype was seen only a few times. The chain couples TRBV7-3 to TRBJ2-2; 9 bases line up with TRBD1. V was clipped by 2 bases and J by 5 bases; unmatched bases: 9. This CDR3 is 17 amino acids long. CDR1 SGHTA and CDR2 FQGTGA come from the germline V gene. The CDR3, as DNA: TGTGCCAGCAGCTTACCAACCGGGACAGGGTATACCGGGGAGCTGTTTTTT. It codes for CASSLPTGTGYTGELFF.

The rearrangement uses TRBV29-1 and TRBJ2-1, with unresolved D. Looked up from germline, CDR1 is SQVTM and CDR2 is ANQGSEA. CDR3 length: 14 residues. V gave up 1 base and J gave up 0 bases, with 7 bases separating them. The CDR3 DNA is TGCAGCGTTGAAGCGGGCAACTCCTACAATGAGCAGTTCTTC. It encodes CSVEAGNSYNEQFF.

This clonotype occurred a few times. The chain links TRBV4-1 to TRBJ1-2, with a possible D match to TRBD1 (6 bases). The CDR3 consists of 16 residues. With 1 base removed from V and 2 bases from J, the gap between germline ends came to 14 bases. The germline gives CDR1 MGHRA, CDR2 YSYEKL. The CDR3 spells CASSQVTTGSNYGYTF. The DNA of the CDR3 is TGCGCCAGCAGCCAAGTTACTACAGGGTCCAACTATGGCTACACCTTC.